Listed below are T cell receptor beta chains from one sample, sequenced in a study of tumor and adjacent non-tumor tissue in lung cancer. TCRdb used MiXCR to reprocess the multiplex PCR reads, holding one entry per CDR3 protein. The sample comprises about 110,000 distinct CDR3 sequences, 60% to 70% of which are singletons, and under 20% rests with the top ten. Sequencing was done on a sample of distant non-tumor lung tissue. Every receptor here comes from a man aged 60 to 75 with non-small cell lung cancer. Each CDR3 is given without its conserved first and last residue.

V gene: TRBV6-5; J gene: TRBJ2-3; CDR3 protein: ASRLGLGTEY
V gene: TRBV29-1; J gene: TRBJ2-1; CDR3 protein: SVPRGSYNGQL
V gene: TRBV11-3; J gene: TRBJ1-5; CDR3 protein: ASSPGSDQAQH
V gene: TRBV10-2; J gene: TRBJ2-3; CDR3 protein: ASKDLLTQY
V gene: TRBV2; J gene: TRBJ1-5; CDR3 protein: ASSDDGQPQH
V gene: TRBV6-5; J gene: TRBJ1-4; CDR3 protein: ASSRTGLAEKLF
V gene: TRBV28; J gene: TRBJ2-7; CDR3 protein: ASSSTSGYEQY
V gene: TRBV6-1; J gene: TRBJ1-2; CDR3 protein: ASRAGTGGTGGYGYT
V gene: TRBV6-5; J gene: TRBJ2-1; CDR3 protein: ASSSHPGTSEQF
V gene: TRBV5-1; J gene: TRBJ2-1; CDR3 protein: ASNPGGGRAYNEQF
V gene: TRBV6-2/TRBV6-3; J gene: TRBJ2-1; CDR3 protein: ASSLGLAGENEQF
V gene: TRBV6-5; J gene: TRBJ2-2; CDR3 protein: ASSPDRGDGGELF
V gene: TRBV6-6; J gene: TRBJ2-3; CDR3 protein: ASMRGTDRATDTQY
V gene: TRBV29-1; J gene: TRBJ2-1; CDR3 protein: SFRWVYNEQF
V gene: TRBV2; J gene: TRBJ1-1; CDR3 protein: TSSGLTRDTTEAF
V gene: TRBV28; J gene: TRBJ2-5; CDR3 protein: TSSWTEGMETQY
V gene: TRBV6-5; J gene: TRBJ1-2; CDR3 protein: ASSYTWLGQNYGYT
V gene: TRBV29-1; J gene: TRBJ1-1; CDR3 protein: SVSVGQANTEAF